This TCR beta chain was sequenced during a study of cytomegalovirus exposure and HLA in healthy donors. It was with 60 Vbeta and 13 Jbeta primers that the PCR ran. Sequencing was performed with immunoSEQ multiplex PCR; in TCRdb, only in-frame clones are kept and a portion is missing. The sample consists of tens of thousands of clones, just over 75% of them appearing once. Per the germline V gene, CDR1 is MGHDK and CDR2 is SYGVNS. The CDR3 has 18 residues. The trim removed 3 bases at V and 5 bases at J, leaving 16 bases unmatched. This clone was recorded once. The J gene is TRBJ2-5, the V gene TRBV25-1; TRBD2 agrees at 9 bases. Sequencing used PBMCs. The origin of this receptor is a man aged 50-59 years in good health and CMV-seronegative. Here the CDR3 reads CASSDHTLSGRARETQYF. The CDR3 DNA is TGTGCCAGCAGTGATCACACGCTTAGCGGGAGAGCACGGGAGACCCAGTACTTC. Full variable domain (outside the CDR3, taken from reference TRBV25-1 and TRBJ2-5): EADIYQTPRYLVIGTGKKITLECSQTMGHDKMYWYQQDPGMELHLIHYSYGVNSTEKGDLSSESTVSRIRTEHFPLTLESARPSHTSQYLCASSDHTLSGRARETQYFGPGTRLLVL.